This passage covers 30 T cell receptor beta chains from one sample sequenced in a study of radiotherapy plus CTLA-4 blockade in lung cancer (dated by TCRdb to 2017 to 2018). The method was the immunoSEQ multiplex PCR assay. The clones in this table, taken by TCRdb from immuneACCESS, are in-frame only. Not every clone is retained; where verified, under half of the shortfall comes from an unresolved V gene, and the cause of the rest is unknown. The sample table holds 56,000 or so clones, of which around 85% were seen once. The top ten constitute about 2.9% of the sample. This specimen was peripheral blood, taken from a patient treated with radiotherapy plus ipilimumab. The receptor source for this set is a human donor with non-small cell lung cancer who had a partial response to radiotherapy plus ipilimumab.

The chain recombines TRBV10-2 with TRBJ2-7, with 8 nucleotides matching TRBD2. The V and J ends lost 10 bases and 10 bases, in that order; junction bases with no gene match: 15. Germline loops: CDR1 WSHSY, CDR2 SAAADI. CDR3 length: 13 amino acids. The CDR3 DNA follows: TGCGCCACGCGGGGGGAACGTACGGGTCCTCAGTACTTC. Amino acid sequence: CATRGERTGPQYF.

The gene calls are TRBV19 and TRBJ2-7; possible D gene TRBD1, 6 bases. The CDR3 covers 14 residues. V was cut by 5 bases and J by 3 bases, with 14 bases left in between. The germline CDR1 and CDR2 sequences are LNHDA and SQIVND (reference sequence). The CDR3 nucleotides are TGTGCCAGTAGTCCGGGACAAATTTACTACGAGCAGTACTTC. Protein: CASSPGQIYYEQYF.

V is TRBV10-2 and J is TRBJ1-1; no firm D call. Germline CDR1 WSHSY, CDR2 SAAADI. Trimming removed 5 bases from V and 1 base from J, with 8 bases in between. The CDR3 is made up of 13 amino acids. CDR3 DNA: TGCGCCAGCAGTCAGGAGGCGAACACTGAAGCTTTCTTT. Residues: CASSQEANTEAFF.

The chain has TRBV7-6 and TRBJ2-5; D possibly corresponds to TRBD2 (5 bases). Germline CDR1 is SGHVS and CDR2 is FNYEAQ. Between the trimmed V and J ends, which lost 5 bases and 4 bases, there was a span of 17 bases. There are 15 residues in the CDR3. The CDR3 DNA sequence: TGTGCCAGCAGCCCATTAGCATACGGAGGAGAGACCCAGTACTTC. It specifies CASSPLAYGGETQYF.

This chain uses TRBV5-4 with TRBJ2-5; 9 bases agree with TRBD2. Germline V lookup: CDR1 SGHNT, CDR2 YYREEE (reference sequence). The CDR3 extends over 15 amino acids. V dropped 4 bases and J dropped 5; count of bases not matched to a gene: 9. CDR3 amino acids: CASSRAGGRGETQYF. DNA for the CDR3: TGTGCCAGCAGCCGGGCGGGGGGGCGGGGGGAGACCCAGTACTTC.

The rearrangement joins TRBV9 to TRBJ1-3, with D maybe TRBD1 (6 bases). Trimming left V 2 bases short and J 2 bases short, with 8 bases between. The CDR3 spans 14 residues. Germline V CDR1 and CDR2: SGDLS, YYNGEE. As DNA, the CDR3 is TGTGCCAGCAGCGTTGCAGGGGCTGGAAACACCATATATTTT. This codes for CASSVAGAGNTIYF.

V gene TRBV27 combines with J gene TRBJ2-3; perhaps TRBD1 as D (6 bases). Germline values: CDR1 MNHEY, CDR2 SMNVEV (reference sequence). This CDR3 contains 17 residues. With 2 bases removed from V and 3 bases from J, the gap between germline ends came to 18 bases. The CDR3 is CASSLLGHPLVTDTQYF. Here the CDR3 DNA reads TGTGCCAGCAGTTTACTGGGACACCCTTTAGTGACAGATACGCAGTATTTT.

The chain uses TRBV30 and TRBJ2-5; no clear D gene. There are 13 residues in the CDR3. Deletions cut 0 bases from V and 2 bases from J, with 7 bases between. CDR1 is GTSNPN and CDR2 is SVGIG in the germline V gene (reference sequence). CDR3 amino acids: CAWSVGRQETQYF. The CDR3 DNA is TGTGCCTGGAGTGTTGGGCGACAAGAGACCCAGTACTTC.

This chain uses TRBV5-5 with TRBJ1-3, with D possibly being TRBD1 (5 bases). Trimming shortened V by 0 bases and J by 4 bases, and 11 bases separated the two germline ends. Germline V gene lookup returns CDR1 SGHKS and CDR2 YYEKEE (reference sequence). The CDR3 extends over 15 amino acids. CDR3 DNA: TGTGCCAGCAGCTTGGAGGGGCTGGGGGGAAACACCATATATTTT. This sequence encodes CASSLEGLGGNTIYF.

J is TRBJ2-1 and V is TRBV5-4; the match to TRBD1 covers 7 bases. This CDR3 spans 13 amino acids. Germline loops: CDR1 SGHNT, CDR2 YYREEE (reference sequence). After removal of 4 bases from V and 4 bases from J, the junction contained 2 bases not matched to a gene. CDR3 coding DNA: TGTGCCAGCAGCCCGGGACAGTACAATGAGCAGTTCTTC. Translating it yields CASSPGQYNEQFF.

This chain links TRBV4-1 with TRBJ1-4, with TRBD1 matching over 8 bases. Per the germline V gene, CDR1 is MGHRA and CDR2 is YSYEKL. This CDR3 has 17 residues. V was pared by 3 bases and J by 0 bases, with 6 bases of the junction left unmatched. This chain's CDR3 is CASSHRQGPATNEKLFF. The CDR3, as DNA: TGCGCCAGCAGCCACAGACAGGGGCCTGCAACTAATGAAAAACTGTTTTTT.

This chain joins TRBV6-1 and TRBJ2-1; TRBD1 might be the D (7 bases). V was cut by 9 bases and J by 8 bases, with 11 bases left in between. Germline V lookup: CDR1 MNHNS, CDR2 SASEGT. The CDR3 length is 11 residues. The CDR3: CARQGRHEQFF. The CDR3 nucleotides are TGTGCCAGACAGGGGAGGCATGAGCAGTTCTTC.

V gene TRBV14 combines with J gene TRBJ2-5; 8 bases match TRBD1. The CDR3 has 16 amino acids. V lost 1 base, J lost 5 bases, and 9 bases stayed unmatched. Per the germline V gene, CDR1 is SGHDN and CDR2 is FVKESK. CDR3 amino acids: CASSQVRSGGLETQYF. DNA of the CDR3: TGTGCCAGCAGCCAAGTTCGATCAGGGGGCCTGGAGACCCAGTACTTC.

CDR3 amino acids: CASSLGEGYYEQYF. In nucleotides, the CDR3 is TGCGCCAGCAGCTTAGGGGAGGGATACTACGAGCAGTACTTC. The chain joins TRBV5-1 to TRBJ2-7, with 7 nucleotides matching TRBD2. The CDR3 is 14 residues long. J was trimmed by 3 bases and V by 2 bases; bases with no gene match: 5. Germline values: CDR1 SGHRS, CDR2 YFSETQ. Based on the CDR3 plus reference TRBV5-1 and TRBJ2-7, the full variable domain is KAGVTQTPRYLIKTRGQQVTLSCSPISGHRSVSWYQQTPGQGLQFLFEYFSETQRNKGNFPGRFSGRQFSNSRSEMNVSTLELGDSALYLCASSLGEGYYEQYFGPGTRLTVT.

The rearrangement links TRBV7-2 to TRBJ2-1, with 9 positions matching TRBD2. CDR1 is SGHTA, CDR2 FQGNSA, per germline. This CDR3 contains 15 residues. V was pared by 7 bases and J by 3 bases, with 7 bases of the junction left unmatched. CDR3 protein: CASTDLSGGYNEQFF. CDR3 in DNA: TGTGCCAGCACCGATCTTAGCGGGGGCTACAATGAGCAGTTCTTC.

This CDR3 reads CASSLSLDTQYF. The CDR3 nucleotides are TGTGCCAGCAGCCTCTCCCTGGATACGCAGTATTTT. The chain links TRBV9 to TRBJ2-3; D not resolved. This CDR3 is 12 amino acids long. CDR1 is SGDLS and CDR2 is YYNGEE in the germline V gene. V was cut by 4 bases and J by 6 bases, with 9 bases left in between.

This clone has a single count. J is TRBJ2-5 and V is TRBV5-6; 12 bases are a match to TRBD2. Germline CDR1 and CDR2: SGHDT and YYEEEE. V lost 4 bases to trimming and J lost 1 base; unmatched junction nucleotides: 5. This CDR3 contains 16 residues. CDR3 residues: CASSPTSGGFQETQYF. In nucleotides, the CDR3 is TGTGCCAGCAGCCCCACTAGCGGGGGGTTCCAAGAGACCCAGTACTTC. Together with reference TRBV5-6 and TRBJ2-5, the CDR3 gives the full variable domain: DAGVTQSPTHLIKTRGQQVTLRCSPKSGHDTVSWYQQALGQGPQFIFQYYEEEERQRGNFPDRFSGHQFPNYSSELNVNALLLGDSALYLCASSPTSGGFQETQYFGPGTRLLVL.

This clone was detected only once. This sequence joins TRBV7-2 and TRBJ2-7, with 7 nucleotides matching TRBD1. This CDR3 region has 14 residues. Germline loops: CDR1 SGHTA, CDR2 FQGNSA. Losses at the gene ends were 6 bases for V and 0 bases for J; bases not matched to a gene: 5. The CDR3 coding sequence is TGTGCCAGCAGTAGGACAGGTGACTCCTACGAGCAGTACTTC. This encodes CASSRTGDSYEQYF.

V usage is TRBV5-1 and J usage is TRBJ1-3; 9 bases line up with TRBD1. Looked up from germline, CDR1 is SGHRS and CDR2 is YFSETQ. The CDR3 is 16 amino acids. The trim removed 4 bases at V and 0 bases at J, leaving 5 bases unmatched. CDR3: CASSPGQGFSGNTIYF. CDR3 sequence (DNA): TGCGCCAGCAGCCCGGGACAGGGATTCTCTGGAAACACCATATATTTT.

This chain uses TRBV7-2 with TRBJ2-5; 10 bases are a match to TRBD2. Germline V gene lookup returns CDR1 SGHTA and CDR2 FQGNSA. This CDR3 contains 14 residues. V gave up 5 bases and J gave up 5 bases; unmatched junction bases: 5. This CDR3 is CASSVKRGGETQYF. For the CDR3, the DNA is TGTGCCAGCAGCGTAAAGCGGGGGGGCGAGACCCAGTACTTC.

The chain couples TRBV28 to TRBJ1-2; 9 nucleotides agree with TRBD1. Unmatched junction bases numbered 18, after V lost 8 bases and J lost 2 bases. CDR3 length equals 18 residues. Looked up from germline, CDR1 is MDHEN and CDR2 is SYDVKM. CDR3 sequence: CASRLAGQGLLLNYGYTF. The CDR3 DNA reads as TGTGCCAGCCGCCTCGCGGGACAGGGTCTCCTTCTGAACTATGGCTACACCTTC.

The chain combines TRBV10-1 with TRBJ1-1; D uncertain. The CDR3 runs 13 residues. The ends were cut back, 10 bases at V and 4 bases at J, with 16 bases in the middle. The germline gives CDR1 WNHNN, CDR2 SYGVQD (reference sequence). CDR3 protein: CATHGQVTTEAFF. CDR3 DNA sequence: TGCGCCACCCATGGGCAGGTGACCACTGAAGCTTTCTTT.

The V and J genes are TRBV5-1 and TRBJ2-2; 11 nucleotides line up with TRBD1. The germline gives CDR1 SGHRS, CDR2 YFSETQ. The CDR3 is 17 amino acids. V was pared by 1 base and J by 4 bases, with 6 bases of the junction left unmatched. The CDR3 DNA reads TGCGCCAGCAGCTTGAGGATAGGGACAGGGGGCACCGGGGAGCTGTTTTTT. Protein product: CASSLRIGTGGTGELFF.

CDR3 amino acids: CASSQEGRASSGEQFF. CDR3 in DNA: TGCGCCAGCAGCCAAGAGGGCAGGGCTTCGTCGGGCGAGCAGTTCTTC. The rearrangement joins TRBV4-1 to TRBJ2-1; D is possibly TRBD1 (5 bases). CDR3 length: 16 amino acids. Germline CDR1 MGHRA, CDR2 YSYEKL. The V and J ends lost 0 bases and 10 bases respectively, with 19 bases between them.

This clone was observed a single time. V usage is TRBV27 and J usage is TRBJ2-5; D possibly corresponds to TRBD2 (7 bases). Germline V lookup: CDR1 MNHEY, CDR2 SMNVEV (reference sequence). The CDR3 loop spans 16 amino acids. V was pared by 5 bases and J by 1 base, with 17 bases between. The CDR3 protein is CASSPILAGAQETQYF. CDR3 nucleotide sequence: TGTGCCAGCAGTCCAATCCTGGCGGGGGCCCAAGAGACCCAGTACTTC.

This clone occurred once. The J gene is TRBJ2-5, the V gene TRBV5-5; TRBD1 agrees at 9 bases. Germline CDR1 and CDR2: SGHKS and YYEKEE (reference sequence). The CDR3 is 16 amino acids. The V and J ends lost 4 bases and 1 base, in that order; junction bases with no gene match: 8. This CDR3 reads CASSPRTGDFQETQYF. In DNA, the CDR3 is TGTGCCAGCAGCCCGCGGACAGGGGATTTCCAAGAGACCCAGTACTTC.

This clone was detected only a few times. The CDR3 region is CASSLSPGDYVYEQYF. The CDR3 DNA reads as TGCGCCAGCAGCCTGAGCCCTGGGGACTACGTCTACGAGCAGTACTTC. The chain recombines TRBV5-1 with TRBJ2-7; 7 nucleotides line up with TRBD2. After removal of 4 bases from V and 3 bases from J, the junction contained 13 bases not matched to a gene. Germline V lookup: CDR1 SGHRS, CDR2 YFSETQ. The CDR3 totals 16 residues.

The chain links TRBV6-5 to TRBJ1-1; D unclear. From germline, CDR1 is MNHEY and CDR2 SVGAGI. The V gene lost 0 bases and the J gene lost 2 bases, with 7 bases spanning the gap. The CDR3 is made up of 14 amino acids. The CDR3 loop is CASSYSGDNTEAFF. The CDR3 DNA sequence: TGTGCCAGCAGTTACTCGGGCGACAACACTGAAGCTTTCTTT.

In DNA, the CDR3 is TGTGCCAGCAGCTTCCGGGGGAGTCCCGGGGAGCTGTTTTTT. Its protein is CASSFRGSPGELFF. The genes are TRBV5-4 and TRBJ2-2; a possible D gene is TRBD2 (6 bases). Germline assignment: CDR1 SGHNT and CDR2 YYREEE (reference sequence). The CDR3 covers 14 residues. Trimming cost V 2 bases and J 6 bases, with 11 bases left between them.

The rearrangement links TRBV6-5 to TRBJ1-1, with 7 bases lining up with TRBD1. V shed 4 bases, J shed 12 bases, and the junction held 14 bases outside the gene matches. The CDR3 has 14 amino acids. Per the germline V gene, CDR1 is MNHEY and CDR2 is SVGAGI. CDR3 sequence reads: CASSLGGMTGRSFF. Here the CDR3 DNA reads TGTGCCAGCAGTTTAGGGGGTATGACAGGGCGGTCTTTCTTT.